Sequencing of this T cell receptor beta chain was carried out in a study of metastatic and nonmetastatic thyroid tumors. With MiXCR, TCRdb called clones anew from the PCR reads. The table lists approximately 20,000 clones, under 45% of them singletons. The entire patient cohort was treatment-naive prior to thyroid surgery. Trimming cost V 4 bases and J 6 bases; bases outside gene matches: 5. Germline assignment: CDR1 SEHNR and CDR2 FQNEAQ (reference sequence). The CDR3 runs to 14 residues. This TCR was recovered from a female donor with papillary thyroid cancer or a benign thyroid nodule (not recorded which). Some clones in this sample may be carry-over from other donors' samples. The chain employs TRBV7-9 and TRBJ2-7; 11 nucleotides match TRBD1. Sequencing was carried out using tumor tissue. The CDR3 DNA reads TGTGCCAGCAGCTGGACCGGGACAGGGGGCGAGCAGTACTTC. Encoded protein: CASSWTGTGGEQYF.